One sample yielded the 10 T cell receptor beta chains listed below, sequenced in a study of shared clonotypes between healthy human individuals. TCRdb's copy holds only in-frame clones and misses some; the assay was immunoSEQ multiplex PCR. The profile shows 470,000 or so clones, about 72% of them singletons. The sequenced sample was PBMCs. The receptor set was obtained from a woman aged 40 to 50 in good health. Some clones in this sample may be carry-over from other donors' samples.

V and J are TRBV10-3 and TRBJ2-2, with D perhaps matching TRBD1 (6 bases). CDR3 length equals 16 residues. Germline V gives CDR1 ENHRY, CDR2 SYGVKD. Trimming left V 0 bases short and J 1 base short, with 9 bases between. This chain's CDR3 is CAISESGALNTGELFF. The CDR3 DNA is TGTGCCATCAGTGAGTCGGGGGCCTTGAACACCGGGGAGCTGTTTTTT.

The chain has TRBV6-6 and TRBJ2-3, with D possibly being TRBD1 (6 bases). The length of the CDR3 is 13 residues. Trimming took 2 bases from V and 4 from J, leaving 7 bases between them. Per germline, CDR1 MNHNY and CDR2 SVGAGI (reference sequence). CDR3 protein: CASSYGGADTQYF. Written as DNA, the CDR3 is TGTGCCAGCAGTTACGGGGGCGCAGATACGCAGTATTTT.

This clone came up a few times. The J gene is TRBJ2-5, the V gene TRBV15; 7 nucleotides align to TRBD1. Germline lookup yields CDR1 LNHNV and CDR2 YYDKDF (reference sequence). The CDR3 runs 15 residues. V trimming: 1 base; J trimming: 4 bases; junction bases outside the gene matches: 6. The CDR3 DNA sequence: TGTGCCACCAGCAGAGGACAGGGTGGGCGAGAGACCCAGTACTTC. This gives the protein CATSRGQGGRETQYF. The full variable domain, with the rest looked up from reference TRBV15 and TRBJ2-5, is DAMVIQNPRYQVTQFGKPVTLSCSQTLNHNVMYWYQQKSSQAPKLLFHYYDKDFNNEADTPDNFQSRRPNTSFCFLDIRSPGLGDTAMYLCATSRGQGGRETQYFGPGTRLLVL.

This clone was found a few times. V and J are TRBV4-1 and TRBJ2-2, with 8 nucleotides matching TRBD1. J lost 8 bases, V lost 4 bases, and 3 bases had no gene match. Germline CDR1 reads MGHRA; CDR2 reads YSYEKL. The CDR3 has 13 residues. In DNA form, the CDR3 reads TGCGCCAGCAGCCCCAGGGGGCGGGGGGAGCTGTTTTTT. As protein: CASSPRGRGELFF.

The V gene is TRBV23-1, the J gene TRBJ1-2, with 8 bases lining up with TRBD1. TRBV23-1 is treated as an ORF (open reading frame) with a function not yet certain. The CDR3 sequence is 14 residues long. V trimming: 0 bases; J trimming: 6 bases; junction bases outside the gene matches: 3. The CDR3 bases are TGCGCCAGCAGTCAATCGAGCAGGGGGCATGGCTACACCTTC. Encoded protein: CASSQSSRGHGYTF.

This chain connects TRBV5-3 to TRBJ1-4; D is uncertain. TRBV5-3 is an open reading frame whose function is uncertain. The CDR3 is 13 amino acids. Deletions cut 10 bases from V and 2 bases from J, with 12 bases between. Here the CDR3 reads CAGWVRTNEKLFF. CDR3 in DNA: TGTGCCGGGTGGGTAAGGACTAATGAAAAACTGTTTTTT.

The chain links TRBV9 to TRBJ1-4, with D possibly matching TRBD1 (5 bases). V lost 1 base and J lost 12, with 13 bases in between. The CDR3 runs to 13 residues. Germline CDR1 reads SGDLS; CDR2 reads YYNGEE. The chain's CDR3 is CASSVIWGGELFF. DNA for the CDR3: TGTGCCAGCAGCGTAATTTGGGGGGGAGAACTGTTTTTT.

The V and J genes are TRBV27 and TRBJ2-7; no clear D gene. The CDR3 length is 13 residues. Trimming removed 0 bases at V and 6 bases at J, with 9 bases between. From germline, CDR1 is MNHEY and CDR2 SMNVEV (reference sequence). The CDR3 nucleotides are TGTGCCAGCAGTTTATCTAGGGCGCTCGAGCAGTACTTC. It specifies CASSLSRALEQYF.

V and J are TRBV15 and TRBJ1-5; 7 bases agree with TRBD1. This CDR3 has 15 residues. Germline lookup yields CDR1 LNHNV and CDR2 YYDKDF (reference sequence). V shed 1 base, J shed 2 bases, and the junction held 2 bases outside the gene matches. The CDR3 loop reads CATSRVDRGNQPQHF. The CDR3 bases are TGTGCCACCAGCAGAGTTGACAGGGGCAATCAGCCCCAGCATTTT.

The chain recombines TRBV18 with TRBJ2-5; TRBD1 matches 9 bases. The CDR3 runs 14 residues. Germline values: CDR1 KGHSH, CDR2 LQKENI. J was trimmed by 3 bases and V by 4 bases; bases with no gene match: 3. CDR3 sequence (DNA): TGTGCCAGCTCACGGACAGGGGTCGAAGAGACCCAGTACTTC. This sequence encodes CASSRTGVEETQYF.